Described below is a single TCR beta chain sequence and its context. Those who participated ranged in age from roughly 18 to 89 years and resided in some 24 US areas. Assignments of participants to cohorts depended upon their own reported clinical history. The data originate from a study of blood T cell repertoires in COVID-19. Whole-study context: Samples taken during acute and convalescent COVID-19 were collected in the United States, Italy and Spain.

Trimming shortened V by 1 base and J by 7 bases, and 14 bases separated the two germline ends. Germline-derived CDR1 and CDR2 are MNHEY and SVGAGI. The CDR3 totals 15 residues. Produced via immunoSEQ multiplex PCR; TCRdb's table is partial and in-frame only. The table has about 200,000 clones, about 86% seen once; the top ten hold 8% to 9.5%. Sample: PBMCs or T cells enriched from blood (not recorded which). The V call is TRBV6-5, the J call TRBJ2-1, with D possibly matching TRBD2 (6 bases). This receptor was identified in a woman between 50 and 59 years old with acute COVID-19. In nucleotides, the CDR3 is TGTGCCAGCAGTTACTTGCCCGGGACTCCGAATGAGCAGTTCTTC. As protein: CASSYLPGTPNEQFF.